What follows are 15 T cell receptor beta chains derived from one specimen sequenced in a study of metastatic and nonmetastatic thyroid tumors. TCRdb reprocessed the PCR reads via MiXCR. The top ten clones hold 15% of a sample with some 17,000 clones, under 30% of them seen once. The entire patient cohort was treatment-naive prior to thyroid surgery. Sample: adjacent normal tissue. The receptors derive from a female donor with papillary thyroid cancer or a benign thyroid nodule (not recorded which). Some clones in this sample may be carry-over from other donors' samples.

The V gene is TRBV5-6, the J gene TRBJ2-1, with D perhaps TRBD2 (5 bases). There are 13 residues in the CDR3. The V and J ends lost 4 bases and 2 bases respectively, with 7 bases between them. Per the germline V gene, CDR1 is SGHDT and CDR2 is YYEEEE. The CDR3 coding sequence is TGTGCCAGCAGCGCCGGGACCTACAATGAGCAGTTCTTC. It is translated as CASSAGTYNEQFF. The full variable domain, rest sourced from reference TRBV5-6 and TRBJ2-1, is DAGVTQSPTHLIKTRGQQVTLRCSPKSGHDTVSWYQQALGQGPQFIFQYYEEEERQRGNFPDRFSGHQFPNYSSELNVNALLLGDSALYLCASSAGTYNEQFFGPGTRLTVL.

This clone came up a few times. The genes are TRBV11-2 and TRBJ1-2; D gene ambiguous. The germline CDR1 and CDR2 sequences are SGHAT and FQNNGV. The CDR3 runs 14 residues. V lost 0 bases and J lost 1, with 6 bases in between. CDR3 bases: TGTGCCAGCAGCTTAGACGGGGTTAACTATGGCTACACCTTC. Its translation: CASSLDGVNYGYTF. The full variable domain, its missing parts supplied by reference TRBV11-2 and TRBJ1-2, is EAGVAQSPRYKIIEKRQSVAFWCNPISGHATLYWYQQILGQGPKLLIQFQNNGVVDDSQLPKDRFSAERLKGVDSTLKIQPAKLEDSAVYLCASSLDGVNYGYTFGSGTRLTVV.

The chain carries TRBV20-1 and TRBJ2-1, with TRBD1 matching over 7 bases. Germline values: CDR1 DFQATT, CDR2 SNEGSKA (reference sequence). The CDR3 spans 12 residues. V lost 0 bases, J lost 14 bases, and 7 bases stayed unmatched. The CDR3 DNA reads TGCAGTGCTAGAGATCATGACAGGGTAGAGTTCTTC. Translation: CSARDHDRVEFF.

In this sample, this clone turned up a few times. J is TRBJ2-4 and V is TRBV25-1; D is unresolved. The CDR3 has 11 amino acids. Per the germline V gene, CDR1 is MGHDK and CDR2 is SYGVNS. V was clipped by 5 bases and J by 4 bases, with 3 bases between them. The CDR3 DNA is TGTGCCAGCAGTAATAAAAACATTCAGTACTTC. It specifies CASSNKNIQYF.

Of note for this clone: One end of the junction varies from germline; a read error may be responsible. The chain recombines TRBV20-1 with TRBJ2-7, with no clear D. The CDR3 contains 12 residues. Germline loops: CDR1 DFQATT, CDR2 SNEGSKA (reference sequence). CDR3 nucleotides: TGCAATGCTAGTGACTTCTCCTACGAGCAGTACTTC. Protein sequence: CNASDFSYEQYF.

This clone was seen repeatedly, ten times or more. Without the conserved terminal phenylalanine or tryptophan, this CDR3 likely stems from a read error. The V and J genes are TRBV4-3 and TRBJ2-1; 9 nucleotides agree with TRBD2. J lost 4 bases, V lost 0 bases, and 1 base had no gene match. This CDR3 comprises 15 residues. The germline V gene encodes CDR1 LGHNA and CDR2 YSLEER. CDR3 region: CASSQDSGSYNEQFV. CDR3 bases: TGCGCCAGCAGCCAAGATAGCGGGAGTTACAATGAGCAGTTCGTC.

A few counts support this clone. The chain is built from TRBV7-9 and TRBJ2-7; D perhaps matches TRBD2 (7 bases). Germline assignment: CDR1 SEHNR and CDR2 FQNEAQ (reference sequence). Trimming left V 3 bases short and J 7 bases short, with 13 bases between. The CDR3 spans 13 residues. For the CDR3, the DNA is TGTGCCAGCAGCTTTCGGGGGGCGGGTGAGCAGTACTTC. Amino acids: CASSFRGAGEQYF.

The chain recombines TRBV15 with TRBJ2-5; unclear D gene. CDR1 and CDR2 (germline): LNHNV, YYDKDF (reference sequence). V lost 0 bases and J 5 bases, leaving 7 bases between the germline ends. The CDR3 is made up of 13 amino acids. CDR3 loop: CATSRDWAETQYF. The CDR3 DNA follows: TGTGCCACCAGCAGAGATTGGGCGGAGACCCAGTACTTC.

This clone is medium-sized. The chain combines TRBV19 with TRBJ1-1; maybe TRBD1 (5 bases). Deletions cut 3 bases from V and 4 bases from J, with 15 bases between. This CDR3 comprises 15 residues. Germline V gives CDR1 LNHDA, CDR2 SQIVND (reference sequence). The CDR3 nucleotides read TGTGCCAGTAGTATTGGGGGAGTCGGGGGCACTGAAGCTTTCTTT. This encodes CASSIGGVGGTEAFF.

The rearrangement links TRBV15 to TRBJ2-7; D call uncertain. The germline V gene has CDR1 LNHNV and CDR2 YYDKDF (reference sequence). V lost 0 bases and J lost 7, with 10 bases in between. This CDR3 has 13 residues. The CDR3 DNA reads as TGTGCCACCAGCAGAGATCTCGGAGAAGAGCAGTACTTC. Its translation: CATSRDLGEEQYF.

The chain employs TRBV4-3 and TRBJ2-2; 10 nucleotides match TRBD2. Trimming cost V 4 bases and J 4 bases; bases outside gene matches: 9. CDR1 and CDR2 (germline): LGHNA, YSLEER. There are 17 residues in the CDR3. In DNA, the CDR3 is TGCGCCAGCAGCCCCCGACTAGCGGGCGCATCCACCGGGGAGCTGTTTTTT. Its translation is CASSPRLAGASTGELFF.

The chain is built from TRBV7-2 and TRBJ2-7, with D possibly matching TRBD1 (6 bases). CDR1 is SGHTA and CDR2 is FQGNSA in the germline V gene. This CDR3 spans 14 amino acids. V was pared by 5 bases and J by 3 bases, with 14 bases between. The chain's CDR3 is CASSPMTGNYEQYF. CDR3 sequence (DNA): TGTGCCAGCAGCCCCATGACAGGAAACTACGAGCAGTACTTC. Combining the CDR3 with reference TRBV7-2 and TRBJ2-7 gives the whole variable domain GAGVSQSPSNKVTEKGKDVELRCDPISGHTALYWYRQSLGQGLEFLIYFQGNSAPDKSGLPSDRFSAERTGGSVSTLTIQRTQQEDSAVYLCASSPMTGNYEQYFGPGTRLTVT.

This chain uses TRBV2 with TRBJ2-2, with 11 bases aligning to TRBD2. Germline values: CDR1 SNHLY, CDR2 FYNNEI. The CDR3 has 16 residues. V was clipped by 6 bases and J by 3 bases; unmatched bases: 6. The CDR3 reads CASRFQGLADTGELFF. DNA of the CDR3: TGTGCCAGCAGATTTCAGGGACTAGCGGACACCGGGGAGCTGTTTTTT.

In this sample, this clone is medium-sized. The chain employs TRBV20-1 and TRBJ1-1; no definite D call. The germline V and J ends were trimmed by 5 bases and 4 bases, with 17 bases remaining between them. The V gene's germline CDR1 is DFQATT and CDR2 SNEGSKA (reference sequence). The CDR3 runs to 14 residues. CDR3 nucleotides: TGCAGTGCTGCAGGATTCAGAGCCGGCACTGAAGCTTTCTTT. Translated, it gives CSAAGFRAGTEAFF.

This clone appeared many times. The chain has TRBV28 and TRBJ1-1; D gene ambiguous. V was trimmed by 3 bases and J by 1 base, leaving 9 bases between them. Germline V gives CDR1 MDHEN, CDR2 SYDVKM. The CDR3 has 14 amino acids. Here the CDR3 reads CASSLGLTNTEAFF. The CDR3 DNA reads TGTGCCAGCAGTTTGGGCCTTACGAACACTGAAGCTTTCTTT.